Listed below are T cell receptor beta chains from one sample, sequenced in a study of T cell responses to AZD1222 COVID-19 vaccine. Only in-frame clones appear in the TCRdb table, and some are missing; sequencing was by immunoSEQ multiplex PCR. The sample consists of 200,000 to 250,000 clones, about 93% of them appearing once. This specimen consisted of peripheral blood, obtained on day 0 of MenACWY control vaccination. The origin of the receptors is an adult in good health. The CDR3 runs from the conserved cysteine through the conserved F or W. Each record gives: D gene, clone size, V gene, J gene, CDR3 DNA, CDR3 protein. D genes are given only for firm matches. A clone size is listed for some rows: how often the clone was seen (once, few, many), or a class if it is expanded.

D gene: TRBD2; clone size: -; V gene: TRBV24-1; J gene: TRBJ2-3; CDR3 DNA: TGTGCCACCAGTGATTCCCCCGGGAAAGCGGGGGGAAGAGATACGCAGTATTTT; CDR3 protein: CATSDSPGKAGGRDTQYF
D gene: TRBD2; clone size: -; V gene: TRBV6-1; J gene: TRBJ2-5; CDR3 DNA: TGTGCCAGCAGTGAGGGGAGCGGGGGACGGGAGACCCAGTACTTC; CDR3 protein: CASSEGSGGRETQYF
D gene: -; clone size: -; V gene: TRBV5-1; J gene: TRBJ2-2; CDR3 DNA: TGCGCCAGCAGCCCCAGTCAGGGTATCACCGGGGAGCTGTTTTTT; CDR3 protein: CASSPSQGITGELFF
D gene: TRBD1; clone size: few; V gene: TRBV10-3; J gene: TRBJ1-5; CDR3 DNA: TGTGCCATCAGTGACGGACAGGGGCACTCCAATCAGCCCCAGCATTTT; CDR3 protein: CAISDGQGHSNQPQHF
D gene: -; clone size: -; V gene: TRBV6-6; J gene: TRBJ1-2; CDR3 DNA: TGTGCCAGCAGTTCGCGCGGCAGGGAGTGGGGCTACACCTTC; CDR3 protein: CASSSRGREWGYTF
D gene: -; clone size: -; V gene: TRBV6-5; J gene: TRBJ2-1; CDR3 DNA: TGTGCCAGCACCCTCTCCTACAATGAGCAGTTCTTC; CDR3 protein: CASTLSYNEQFF
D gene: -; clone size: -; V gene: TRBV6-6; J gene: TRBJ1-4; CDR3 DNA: TGTGCCAGCAGTTACTCGCCGGACGGGAAACTGTTTTTT; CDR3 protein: CASSYSPDGKLFF
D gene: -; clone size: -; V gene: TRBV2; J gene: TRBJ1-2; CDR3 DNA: TGTGCCAGCAGTGTCCAGTCTAACTATGGCTACACCTTC; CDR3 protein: CASSVQSNYGYTF
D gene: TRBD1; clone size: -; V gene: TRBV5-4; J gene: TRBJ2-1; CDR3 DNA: TGTGCCAGCAGTCGCTGGCAGGGGGCGGGCAATGAGCAGTTCTTC; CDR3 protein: CASSRWQGAGNEQFF
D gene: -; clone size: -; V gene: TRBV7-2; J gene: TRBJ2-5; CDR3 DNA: TGTGCCAGCAGCTTAGAGGGGGGACTCCGGATAAAGACCCAGTACTTC; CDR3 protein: CASSLEGGLRIKTQYF
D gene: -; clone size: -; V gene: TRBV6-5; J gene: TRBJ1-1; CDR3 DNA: TGTGCCAGCAGTTACGGGCAGCTGAACACTGAAGCTTTCTTT; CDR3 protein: CASSYGQLNTEAFF
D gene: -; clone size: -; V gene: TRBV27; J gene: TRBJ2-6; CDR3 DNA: TGTGCCAGCAGTTTGCGGACAACTGGGGCCAACGTCCTGACTTTC; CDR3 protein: CASSLRTTGANVLTF
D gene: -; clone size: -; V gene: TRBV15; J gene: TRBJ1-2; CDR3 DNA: TGTGCCACCAGCAGAACTAAGGGCCAGGGGGGCTACACCTTC; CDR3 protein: CATSRTKGQGGYTF
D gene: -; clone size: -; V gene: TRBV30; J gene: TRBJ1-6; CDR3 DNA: TGTGCCTGGAGTGGGGCTGGGATGGGCCCCCTCCACTTT; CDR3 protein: CAWSGAGMGPLHF
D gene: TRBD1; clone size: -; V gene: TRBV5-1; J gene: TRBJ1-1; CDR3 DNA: TGCGCCAGCAGCCCTACAGGGGTGAACACTGAAGCTTTCTTT; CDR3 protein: CASSPTGVNTEAFF
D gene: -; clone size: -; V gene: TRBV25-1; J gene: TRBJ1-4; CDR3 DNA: TGTGCCAGCAGTTTGTCGGGGCGTGGAGCAACTAATGAAAAACTGTTTTTT; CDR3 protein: CASSLSGRGATNEKLFF
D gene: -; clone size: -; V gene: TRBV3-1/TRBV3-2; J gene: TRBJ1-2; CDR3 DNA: TGTGCCAGCAGCAATAGAATAGGGACCAGCAGGGATGGCTACACCTTC; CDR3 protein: CASSNRIGTSRDGYTF
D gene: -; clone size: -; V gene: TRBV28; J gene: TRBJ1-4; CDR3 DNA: TGTGCCAGCAGTTTACAACAGGGAAATGAAAAACTGTTTTTT; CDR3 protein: CASSLQQGNEKLFF
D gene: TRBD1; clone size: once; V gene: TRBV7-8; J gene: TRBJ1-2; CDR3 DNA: TGTGCCAGCAGCTTAGTGGACAGGGCGTCGGGAGGCTACACCTTC; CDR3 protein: CASSLVDRASGGYTF
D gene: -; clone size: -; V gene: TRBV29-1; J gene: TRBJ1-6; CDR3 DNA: TGCAGCGTTGGTTCAGGGTCCTCTTCACCCCTCCACTTT; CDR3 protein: CSVGSGSSSPLHF
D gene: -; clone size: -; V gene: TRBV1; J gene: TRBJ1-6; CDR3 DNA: TGCACCAGCAGTCTAACGGACCCGGGACAGGGGATGGTAGCACCCCTCCACTTT; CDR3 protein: CTSSLTDPGQGMVAPLHF
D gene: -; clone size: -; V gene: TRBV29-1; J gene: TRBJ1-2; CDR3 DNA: TGCAGCGTTCAGGGGAACAACTATGGCTACACCTTC; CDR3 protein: CSVQGNNYGYTF
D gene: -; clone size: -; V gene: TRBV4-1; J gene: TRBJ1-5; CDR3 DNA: TGCGCCAGCAGCCAGGACCATCGATCTGTTCAGCCCCAGCATTTT; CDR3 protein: CASSQDHRSVQPQHF
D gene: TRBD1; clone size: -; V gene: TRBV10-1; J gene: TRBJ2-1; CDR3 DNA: TGCGCCAGCAGTGAGTCGACCAGACAGGGCAATGAGCAGTTCTTC; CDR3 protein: CASSESTRQGNEQFF
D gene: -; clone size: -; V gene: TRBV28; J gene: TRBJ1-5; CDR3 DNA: TGTGCCAGCAGTTTATCCGGCCAGCCCCAGCATTTT; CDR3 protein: CASSLSGQPQHF
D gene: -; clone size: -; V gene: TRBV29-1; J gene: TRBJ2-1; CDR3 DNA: TGCAGCGTTGAAAAAGGGGTTGAGGAGCAGTTCTTC; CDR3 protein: CSVEKGVEEQFF
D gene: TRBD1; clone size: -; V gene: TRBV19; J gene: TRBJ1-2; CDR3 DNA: TGTGCCAGTAGTTCCGACCGGGACAGGGGCGCCTATGGCTACACCTTC; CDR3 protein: CASSSDRDRGAYGYTF